A single sample gave rise to the 7 T cell receptor beta chains below, sequenced in a study of blood T cell repertoires in COVID-19. TCRdb keeps only in-frame clones here, not all; method: immunoSEQ multiplex PCR. This sample has approximately 130,000 clones, with roughly four fifths found just once. Source material: peripheral blood. The receptors were sampled from a human donor in a cohort sampled during active COVID-19.

The rearrangement links TRBV6-6 to TRBJ2-5; 10 bases line up with TRBD2. The V segment lost 6 bases and the J segment 5 bases; nucleotides outside the gene matches: 12. CDR3 size: 16 residues. Germline V gene data show CDR1 as MNHNY and CDR2 as SVGAGI (reference sequence). CDR3 in DNA: TGTGCCAGCAGAAACCAGCGGGGGGGCTTCCAGGAGACCCAGTACTTC. It encodes CASRNQRGGFQETQYF.

The chain employs TRBV5-8 and TRBJ2-3, with D possibly matching TRBD1 (5 bases). The germline V gene has CDR1 SGHTS and CDR2 YDEGEE. There are 14 residues in the CDR3. V was shortened by 8 bases and J by 4 bases, with 17 bases between the two germline ends. Here the CDR3 reads CASLPRSRADTQYF. CDR3 DNA sequence: TGTGCCAGTCTCCCCCGGAGCAGGGCAGATACGCAGTATTTT.

The chain employs TRBV18 and TRBJ2-2, with D possibly matching TRBD1 (6 bases). The CDR3 extends over 14 amino acids. V shed 1 base and J shed 5 bases, with 8 bases lying between them. The germline V gene encodes CDR1 KGHSH and CDR2 LQKENI. CDR3 coding DNA: TGTGCCAGCTCACCACAGAGGGGGACCGGGGAGCTGTTTTTT. Protein sequence: CASSPQRGTGELFF. Looking up the rest from reference TRBV18 and TRBJ2-2 gives the full variable domain: NAGVMQNPRHLVRRRGQEARLRCSPMKGHSHVYWYRQLPEEGLKFMVYLQKENIIDESGMPKERFSAEFPKEGPSILRIQQVVRGDSAAYFCASSPQRGTGELFFGEGSRLTVL.

This CDR3 is CATGQFNSPLHF. The DNA of the CDR3 is TGTGCCACCGGACAGTTTAATTCACCCCTCCACTTT. The chain employs TRBV19 and TRBJ1-6; TRBD1 is a possible D gene (6 bases). Germline assignment: CDR1 LNHDA and CDR2 SQIVND (reference sequence). Deletions cut 10 bases from V and 6 bases from J, with 10 bases between. The CDR3 extends over 12 amino acids.

V gene TRBV6-5 combines with J gene TRBJ1-1; 9 nucleotides line up with TRBD1. The CDR3 contains 16 residues. The V and J ends lost 4 bases and 4 bases, in that order; junction bases with no gene match: 10. Germline values: CDR1 MNHEY, CDR2 SVGAGI. CDR3 bases: TGTGCCAGCAGTTCATACCCGGGACAGGGTCCCACTGAAGCTTTCTTT. It yields the protein CASSSYPGQGPTEAFF.

The V gene is TRBV11-2, the J gene TRBJ1-5; a possible D gene is TRBD1 (6 bases). The germline gives CDR1 SGHAT, CDR2 FQNNGV. The CDR3 has 15 amino acids. The V end was cut by 2 bases, the J end by 3 bases, with 11 bases between. CDR3 DNA sequence: TGTGCCAGCAGCTTAAATACAGGGAACAATCAGCCCCAGCATTTT. Amino acids: CASSLNTGNNQPQHF.

V usage is TRBV7-2 and J usage is TRBJ2-5, with TRBD2 matching 10 bases. Per the germline V gene, CDR1 is SGHTA and CDR2 is FQGNSA. The CDR3 spans 15 residues. Losses at the gene ends were 2 bases for V and 2 bases for J; bases not matched to a gene: 2. As DNA, the CDR3 is TGTGCCAGCAGCTTACTAGCGGGGGCGCAAGAGACCCAGTACTTC. As protein: CASSLLAGAQETQYF.